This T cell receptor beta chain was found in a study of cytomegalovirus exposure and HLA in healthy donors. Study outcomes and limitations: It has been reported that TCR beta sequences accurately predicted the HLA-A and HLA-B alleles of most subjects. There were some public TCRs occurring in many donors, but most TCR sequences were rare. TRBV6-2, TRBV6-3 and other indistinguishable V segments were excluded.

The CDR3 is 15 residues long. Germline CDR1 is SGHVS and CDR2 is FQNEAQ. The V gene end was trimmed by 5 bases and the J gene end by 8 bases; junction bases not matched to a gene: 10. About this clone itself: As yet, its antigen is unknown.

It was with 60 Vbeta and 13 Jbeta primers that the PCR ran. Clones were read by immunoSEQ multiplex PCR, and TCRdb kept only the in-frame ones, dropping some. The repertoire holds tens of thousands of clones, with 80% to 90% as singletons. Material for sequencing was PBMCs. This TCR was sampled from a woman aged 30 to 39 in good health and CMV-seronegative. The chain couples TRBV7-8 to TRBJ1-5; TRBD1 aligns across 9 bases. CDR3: CASSLTPGQGEPQHF. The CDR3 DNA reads TGTGCCAGCAGCCTAACCCCGGGACAGGGTGAGCCCCAGCATTTT. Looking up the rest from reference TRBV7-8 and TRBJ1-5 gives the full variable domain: GAGVSQSPRYKVAKRGQDVALRCDPISGHVSLFWYQQALGQGPEFLTYFQNEAQLDKSGLPSDRFFAERPEGSVSTLKIQRTQQEDSAVYLCASSLTPGQGEPQHFGDGTRLSIL.